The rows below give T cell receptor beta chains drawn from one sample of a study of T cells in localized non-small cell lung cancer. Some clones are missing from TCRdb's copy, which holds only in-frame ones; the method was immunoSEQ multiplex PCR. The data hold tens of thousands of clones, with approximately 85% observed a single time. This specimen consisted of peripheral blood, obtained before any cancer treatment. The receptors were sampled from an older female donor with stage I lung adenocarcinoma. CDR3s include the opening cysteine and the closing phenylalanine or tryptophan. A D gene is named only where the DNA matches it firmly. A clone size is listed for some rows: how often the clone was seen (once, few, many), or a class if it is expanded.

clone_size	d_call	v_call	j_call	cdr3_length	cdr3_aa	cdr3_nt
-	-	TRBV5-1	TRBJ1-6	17	CASSLTSGTSYNSPLHF	TGCGCCAGCAGCTTGACTTCAGGGACATCCTATAATTCACCCCTCCACTTT
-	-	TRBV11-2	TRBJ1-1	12	CASSLEFTEAFF	TGTGCCAGCAGCTTAGAATTCACTGAAGCTTTCTTT
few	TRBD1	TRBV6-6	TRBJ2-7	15	CASRSQTGSNYEQYF	TGTGCCAGCAGATCCCAGACAGGGAGTAACTACGAGCAGTACTTC
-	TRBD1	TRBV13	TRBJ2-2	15	CASSPTDRVAGELFF	TGTGCCAGCAGCCCTACGGACAGGGTCGCCGGGGAGCTGTTTTTT
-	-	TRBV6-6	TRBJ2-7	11	CASSWGSEQYF	TGTGCCAGCAGTTGGGGAAGCGAGCAGTACTTC
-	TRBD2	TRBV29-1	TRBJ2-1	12	CSDSGGHSEQFF	TGCAGTGATAGCGGGGGGCATAGTGAGCAGTTCTTC
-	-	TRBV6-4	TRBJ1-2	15	CASSALGASDYGYTF	TGTGCCAGCAGTGCCTTGGGGGCTTCGGATTATGGCTACACCTTC
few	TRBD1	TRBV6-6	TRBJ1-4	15	CASSYVDRGDEKLFF	TGTGCCAGCAGTTACGTGGACAGGGGCGATGAAAAACTGTTTTTT
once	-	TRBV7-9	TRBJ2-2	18	CASSSPRGATSMGGELFF	TGTGCCAGCAGCTCGCCTAGGGGGGCTACTTCTATGGGCGGGGAGCTGTTTTTT
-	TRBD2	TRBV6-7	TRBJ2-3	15	CASDQAGHFTDTQYF	TGTGCCAGCGATCAAGCGGGGCATTTCACAGATACGCAGTATTTT
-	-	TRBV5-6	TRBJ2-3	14	CASSLSLRGAQQYF	TGTGCCAGCAGCTTGAGTCTTAGGGGGGCTCAGCAGTATTTT
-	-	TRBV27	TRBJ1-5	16	CASSSIYLYSNQPQHF	TGTGCCAGCAGTTCAATTTATCTATATAGCAATCAGCCCCAGCATTTT
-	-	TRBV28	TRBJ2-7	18	CASSNLYLWGEATYEQYF	TGTGCCAGCAGCAATCTTTATCTTTGGGGGGAGGCTACCTACGAGCAGTACTTC
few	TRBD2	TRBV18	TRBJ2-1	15	CASPGLAGEFNEQFF	TGTGCCAGCCCCGGACTAGCGGGGGAATTCAATGAGCAGTTCTTC
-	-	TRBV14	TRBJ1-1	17	CASSQLGPGTLSTEAFF	TGTGCCAGCAGCCAATTGGGGCCAGGGACCCTGAGCACTGAAGCTTTCTTT
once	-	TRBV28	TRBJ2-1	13	CASSLANPPWQFF	TGTGCCAGCAGTTTGGCGAACCCCCCTTGGCAGTTCTTC
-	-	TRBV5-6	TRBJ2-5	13	CASSPTVTETQYF	TGTGCCAGCAGCCCGACTGTCACAGAGACCCAGTACTTC
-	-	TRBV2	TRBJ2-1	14	CASSDPGSFNEQFF	TGTGCCAGCAGTGACCCGGGGTCTTTTAATGAGCAGTTCTTC
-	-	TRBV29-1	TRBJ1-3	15	CSVVPQGGSGNTIYF	TGCAGCGTTGTCCCTCAAGGGGGCTCTGGAAACACCATATATTTT
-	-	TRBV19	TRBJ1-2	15	CASSMPYGGQGGYTF	TGTGCCAGTAGTATGCCTTACGGAGGGCAAGGCGGCTACACCTTC
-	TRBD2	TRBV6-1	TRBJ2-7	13	CASTGGWGYEQYF	TGTGCCAGCACGGGGGGTTGGGGGTACGAGCAGTACTTC
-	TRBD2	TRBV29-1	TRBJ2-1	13	CSVKSGRPNEQFF	TGCAGCGTAAAGAGCGGGAGACCCAATGAGCAGTTCTTC
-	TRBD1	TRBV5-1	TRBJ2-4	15	CASSLRTGGEGIQYF	TGCGCCAGCAGCCTAAGGACAGGGGGCGAGGGTATTCAGTACTTC
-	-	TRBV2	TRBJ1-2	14	CASIRGVRAYGYTF	TGTGCCAGCATAAGGGGGGTCAGGGCTTATGGCTACACCTTC
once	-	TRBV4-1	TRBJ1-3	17	CASSQDPQIGPGNTIYF	TGCGCCAGCAGCCAAGACCCTCAAATCGGGCCTGGAAACACCATATATTTT
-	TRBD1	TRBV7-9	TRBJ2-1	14	CASSSGQGADEQFF	TGTGCCAGCAGCTCAGGACAGGGGGCCGATGAGCAGTTCTTC
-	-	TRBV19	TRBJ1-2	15	CASSLRTGTNYGYTF	TGTGCCAGTAGTCTGCGTACCGGGACAAACTATGGCTACACCTTC
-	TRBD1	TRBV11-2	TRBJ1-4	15	CASSFQGASNEKLFF	TGTGCCAGCAGCTTCCAGGGGGCCTCTAATGAAAAACTGTTTTTT
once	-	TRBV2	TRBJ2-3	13	CASSRLNTDTQYF	TGTGCCAGCAGCAGGCTCAACACAGATACGCAGTATTTT
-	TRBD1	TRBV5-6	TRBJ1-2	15	CASSLVGTAQYGYTF	TGTGCCAGCAGCTTAGTCGGGACAGCACAATATGGCTACACCTTC
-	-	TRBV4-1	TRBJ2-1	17	CASSQKGAVGWDSEQFF	TGCGCCAGCAGCCAAAAGGGAGCCGTCGGCTGGGATAGTGAGCAGTTCTTC
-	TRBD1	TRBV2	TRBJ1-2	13	CASSYTGAYGYTF	TGTGCCAGCAGTTATACAGGGGCCTATGGCTACACCTTC
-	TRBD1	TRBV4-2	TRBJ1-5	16	CASSQDGRGQSQPQHF	TGTGCCAGCAGCCAAGATGGCAGGGGGCAGAGTCAGCCCCAGCATTTT
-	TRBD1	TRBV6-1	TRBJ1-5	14	CASWRQGAGQPQHF	TGTGCCAGTTGGAGACAGGGGGCGGGTCAGCCCCAGCATTTT
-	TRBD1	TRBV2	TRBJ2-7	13	CASSGQVSYEQYF	TGTGCCAGCAGCGGACAGGTCTCCTACGAGCAGTACTTC
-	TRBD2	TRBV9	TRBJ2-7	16	CASSTRTSGTIGEQYF	TGTGCCAGCAGCACACGGACTAGCGGGACAATCGGTGAGCAGTACTTC
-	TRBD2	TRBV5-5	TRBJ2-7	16	CASSPRPPGGIYEQYF	TGTGCCAGCAGCCCCCGCCCTCCGGGGGGGATCTACGAGCAGTACTTC
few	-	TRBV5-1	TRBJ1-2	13	CASRTGLIYGYTF	TGCGCCAGCAGAACAGGGTTAATCTATGGCTACACCTTC
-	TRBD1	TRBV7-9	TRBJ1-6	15	CASSWGTGGGSPLHF	TGTGCCAGCAGCTGGGGGACAGGGGGTGGTTCACCCCTCCACTTT
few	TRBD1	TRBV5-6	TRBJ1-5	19	CASSRRMTGLRASNQPQHF	TGTGCCAGCAGTCGGAGGATGACAGGGCTCCGGGCAAGCAATCAGCCCCAGCATTTT
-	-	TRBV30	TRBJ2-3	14	CAWSGGGSIDTQYF	TGTGCCTGGAGTGGAGGGGGGAGTATAGATACGCAGTATTTT
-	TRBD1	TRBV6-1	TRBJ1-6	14	CASGLGQGISPLHF	TGTGCCAGCGGACTTGGACAGGGGATTTCACCCCTCCACTTT
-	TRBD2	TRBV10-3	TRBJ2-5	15	CAIRDRTSSGETQYF	TGTGCCATCAGGGACCGGACTAGCTCTGGAGAGACCCAGTACTTC
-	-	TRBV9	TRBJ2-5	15	CASTLSGGLGETQYF	TGTGCCAGCACCCTTTCGGGCGGGTTGGGTGAGACCCAGTACTTC
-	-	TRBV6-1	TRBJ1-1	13	CASSEAYKGEAFF	TGTGCCAGCAGTGAAGCGTATAAGGGGGAAGCTTTCTTT
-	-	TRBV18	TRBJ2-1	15	CASSGTESSYNEQFF	TGTGCCAGCTCAGGGACGGAGAGCTCCTACAATGAGCAGTTCTTC
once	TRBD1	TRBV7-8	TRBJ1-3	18	CASSYSASGGLAGNTIYF	TGTGCCAGCAGCTATTCTGCCTCAGGGGGTTTAGCTGGAAACACCATATATTTT
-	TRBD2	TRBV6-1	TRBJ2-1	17	CASSEVAGGLFHNEQFF	TGTGCCAGCAGTGAAGTAGCGGGAGGGCTTTTCCACAATGAGCAGTTCTTC
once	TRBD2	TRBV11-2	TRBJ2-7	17	CASSLSTGGRAVGEQYF	TGTGCCAGCAGCTTAAGCACGGGGGGGCGTGCCGTTGGCGAGCAGTACTTC
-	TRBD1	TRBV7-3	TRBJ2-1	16	CASSLTPTGVPNEQFF	TGTGCCAGCAGCTTAACCCCCACAGGGGTCCCCAATGAGCAGTTCTTC
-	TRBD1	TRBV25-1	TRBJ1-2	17	CASSESPGQGKGNGYTF	TGTGCCAGCAGTGAGTCCCCGGGACAGGGGAAGGGGAATGGCTACACCTTC
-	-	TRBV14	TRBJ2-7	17	CASSQDKGAGPHYEQYF	TGTGCCAGCAGCCAAGATAAAGGGGCGGGGCCGCACTACGAGCAGTACTTC
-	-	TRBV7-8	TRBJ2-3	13	CASSLVSGDTQYF	TGTGCCAGCAGCTTAGTATCCGGGGATACGCAGTATTTT
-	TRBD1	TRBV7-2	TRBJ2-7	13	CASGRDRGYEQYF	TGTGCCAGCGGCCGGGACAGGGGTTACGAGCAGTACTTC
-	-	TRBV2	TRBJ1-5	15	CASTAWGGSGQPQHF	TGTGCCAGCACCGCGTGGGGGGGCTCGGGTCAGCCCCAGCATTTT
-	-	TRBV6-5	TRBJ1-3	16	CASSYALATSGNTIYF	TGTGCCAGCAGTTACGCCCTAGCGACCTCTGGAAACACCATATATTTT
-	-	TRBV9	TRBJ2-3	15	CASSVQGRVTDTQYF	TGTGCCAGCAGCGTCCAGGGGCGGGTCACAGATACGCAGTATTTT